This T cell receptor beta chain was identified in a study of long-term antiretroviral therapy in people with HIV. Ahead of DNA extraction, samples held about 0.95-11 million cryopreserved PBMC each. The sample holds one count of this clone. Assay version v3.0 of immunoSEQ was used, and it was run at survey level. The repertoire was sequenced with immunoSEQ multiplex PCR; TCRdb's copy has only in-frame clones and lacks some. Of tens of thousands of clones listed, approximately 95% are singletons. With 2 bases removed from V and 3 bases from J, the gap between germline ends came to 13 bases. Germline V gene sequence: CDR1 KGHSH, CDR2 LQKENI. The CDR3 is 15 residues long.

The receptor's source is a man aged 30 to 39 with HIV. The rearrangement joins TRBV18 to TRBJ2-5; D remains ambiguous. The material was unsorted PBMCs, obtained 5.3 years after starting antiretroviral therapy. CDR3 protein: CASSPYSNHKETQYF. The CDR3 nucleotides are TGTGCCAGCTCACCATACTCGAATCATAAAGAGACCCAGTACTTC.